Listed below are T cell receptor beta chains from one sample, sequenced in a study of cytotoxic CD8 clonotypes in ibrutinib-treated CLL. Sequenced by immunoSEQ multiplex PCR; TCRdb stores in-frame clones only, minus some. The table records around 330,000 clones, around 66% of them present only once. The sequencing used PBMCs, collected after 36 months of ibrutinib treatment. The receptors derive from a human donor with chronic lymphocytic leukemia. The CDR3 runs from the conserved cysteine through the conserved F or W. D genes are given only for firm matches. Size tells how often a clone was seen (once, few, many) or the class of an expanded clone, and some rows leave it out.

>TRBJ2-7|.|few|TRBV7-9
TGTGCTGGGGACGAGCAGTACTTC
CAGDEQYF
>TRBJ2-3|.|few|TRBV15
TGTGCCACCAGCATCACGCAGGCCTCGGCATCCGGGCAGTATTTT
CATSITQASASGQYF
>TRBJ2-3|.|.|TRBV7-9
TGTGCCAGCAGCTCGACAGATTTGGATACGCAGTATTTT
CASSSTDLDTQYF
>TRBJ1-2|.|.|TRBV4-1
TGCGCCAGCAGCCATAATGCGGGTCTTCATGGCTACACCTTC
CASSHNAGLHGYTF
>TRBJ2-7|TRBD2|.|TRBV5-4
TGTGCCAGCAGCCCATCGGGACTAGTGAGATCCGAGCAGTACTTC
CASSPSGLVRSEQYF
>TRBJ2-7|.|.|TRBV6-5
TGTGCCAGCAGGACAACCTCGGGGGTCCCCTACGAGCAGTACTTC
CASRTTSGVPYEQYF
>TRBJ2-2|.|once|TRBV5-4
TGTGCCAGCAGCTTGGACGGGGTTGGGAACACCGGGGAGCTGTTTTTT
CASSLDGVGNTGELFF
>TRBJ2-1|.|.|TRBV9
TGTGCCAGCAGCGTAGGGAGGACGTCCTACAATGAGCAGTTCTTC
CASSVGRTSYNEQFF
>TRBJ1-2|.|.|TRBV7-9
TGTGCCAGCAGTCAAGGAGTGGTATCAGTTTCCTATGGCTACACCTTC
CASSQGVVSVSYGYTF
>TRBJ2-7|.|.|TRBV28
TGTGCCAGCAGTTTACCGGGACGGACTTGGCCGTACTTC
CASSLPGRTWPYF
>TRBJ2-3|.|.|TRBV12-5
TGTGCTAGTGGTTTGTTGGCAGGGCGAGATACGCAGTATTTT
CASGLLAGRDTQYF
>TRBJ1-1|TRBD1|.|TRBV5-1
TGCGCCAGCAGCACGATCACGACAGGGGAGGGCACTGAAGCTTTCTTT
CASSTITTGEGTEAFF
>TRBJ2-5|.|few|TRBV7-8
TGTGCCATACCCGTGCGGGAGACCCAGTACTTC
CAIPVRETQYF
>TRBJ2-7|TRBD1|.|TRBV2
TGTGCCAGCAAAGAAACAGGGGGAAACTTCTACGAGCAGTACTTC
CASKETGGNFYEQYF
>TRBJ1-2|TRBD1|.|TRBV5-5
TGTGCCAGCAGGGACACAGGGGGCCATGGCTACACCTTC
CASRDTGGHGYTF
>TRBJ2-3|.|.|TRBV5-6
TGTGCCAGCAGCTGGGGATATGACACAGATACGCAGTATTTT
CASSWGYDTDTQYF
>TRBJ1-3|TRBD1|.|TRBV6-5
TGTGCCAGCTGGGACAGGGGATGGGGAAACACCATATATTTT
CASWDRGWGNTIYF
>TRBJ1-6|TRBD1|.|TRBV6-1
TGTGCCAGCAGCGTCGACAGGGGGCATTCACCCCTCCACTTT
CASSVDRGHSPLHF
>TRBJ2-1|.|.|TRBV7-3
TGTGCCAGCAGCTCCGGGATACCCTACAATGAGCAGTTCTTC
CASSSGIPYNEQFF
>TRBJ2-7|.|.|TRBV5-6
TGTGCCAGCAGCAGAGGACAGAGAGCCTACGAGCAGTACTTC
CASSRGQRAYEQYF
>TRBJ1-6|TRBD1|.|TRBV27
TGTGCCAGCAGTTTCCTCTGGACAGGGATGTCACCCCTCCACTTT
CASSFLWTGMSPLHF
>TRBJ2-7|.|.|TRBV21-1
TGTGCCAGCAGCAAGTACCGCCGGGACAGGGGGCACGACGAGCAGTACTTC
CASSKYRRDRGHDEQYF
>TRBJ1-5|.|.|TRBV7-8
TGTGCCAGCAGCTTAAGGGGGGTCGGGCCCCAGCATTTT
CASSLRGVGPQHF
>TRBJ2-3|TRBD2|.|TRBV18
TGTGCCAGCTCACCTAGCGGGGGTCTAGATACGCAGTATTTT
CASSPSGGLDTQYF
>TRBJ2-5|TRBD1|.|TRBV5-1
TGCGCCAGCAGCCCCATGACAGGGGGCGCGAAGACCCAGTACTTC
CASSPMTGGAKTQYF
>TRBJ2-5|TRBD2|.|TRBV7-9
TGTGCCAGCAGCTTGGGACCGAGCGGGGGGCCTCAGGAGACCCAGTACTTC
CASSLGPSGGPQETQYF
>TRBJ2-7|TRBD1|.|TRBV11-1
TGTGCCAGCAGCTTGGACAGGGTCGAGCAGTACTTC
CASSLDRVEQYF
>TRBJ2-5|.|.|TRBV6-6
TGTGCCAGCAGTTACACCTACCGGCAGAACCAAGAGACCCAGTACTTC
CASSYTYRQNQETQYF
>TRBJ1-6|TRBD1|once|TRBV27
TGTGCCAGCAGTCTATCTCAGGGGGGATGGTCACCCCTCCACTTT
CASSLSQGGWSPLHF
>TRBJ2-5|.|.|TRBV1
TGCACCAGCAGCCAAGAATACCCTAGGGACTACCATCGTGATGGGACCCAGTACTTC
CTSSQEYPRDYHRDGTQYF
>TRBJ1-5|.|.|TRBV4-1
TGCGCCAGCAGCCAAGCCGACAGCCTCAATCAGCCCCAGCATTTT
CASSQADSLNQPQHF
>TRBJ2-1|TRBD2|.|TRBV4-1
TGCGCCAGCAGGCCAATAGCGGGGGTGGCCTACAATGAGCAGTTCTTC
CASRPIAGVAYNEQFF
>TRBJ2-1|.|.|TRBV11-2
TGTGCCAGCAGCTTATTAGCGGAGACCTACAATGAGCAGTTCTTC
CASSLLAETYNEQFF
>TRBJ2-3|TRBD2|.|TRBV5-1
TGCGCCAGCAGCCTTACTAGCGGGGTTGCGAATACGCAGTATTTT
CASSLTSGVANTQYF
>TRBJ1-3|.|.|TRBV11-2
TGTGCCAGCAGCCCGTTTAGCCAGGGGACCACCATATATTTT
CASSPFSQGTTIYF
>TRBJ2-7|TRBD2|.|TRBV7-9
TGTGCCAGCAGCTTAAGGACTAGCGGGGGTAACGAGCAGTACTTC
CASSLRTSGGNEQYF
>TRBJ2-7|.|few|TRBV7-9
TGTGCCAGCAGCTTGGGCGGTGGCTACGAGCAGTACTTC
CASSLGGGYEQYF
>TRBJ2-2|TRBD2|.|TRBV5-5
TGTGCCAGCAGCCCCGGGGGGGGCTACGGGGAGCTGTTTTTT
CASSPGGGYGELFF
>TRBJ1-6|.|.|TRBV2
TGTGCCAGCAGTACCCTGAGCTCCTATAATTCACCCCTCCACTTT
CASSTLSSYNSPLHF
>TRBJ2-5|.|.|TRBV7-3
TGTGCCAGCAGCTTAACAGGGATCAAACAAGAGACCCAGTACTTC
CASSLTGIKQETQYF
>TRBJ1-1|TRBD1|.|TRBV25-1
TGTGCCAGCAGAAACAGGGGGGGAGCTTTCTTT
CASRNRGGAFF
>TRBJ2-7|TRBD1|once|TRBV28
TGTGCCAGCAGTTTAGGACAGGGGGACGAGCAGTACTTC
CASSLGQGDEQYF
>TRBJ2-1|.|.|TRBV6-5
TGTGCCAGCAGTTACTCCCTGCAAAGCTCCTACAATGAGCAGTTCTTC
CASSYSLQSSYNEQFF
>TRBJ2-7|TRBD2|.|TRBV11-3
TGTGCCAGCAGCTTAACGATTGGGACTAGCGGGAGTGAGGAGCAGTACTTC
CASSLTIGTSGSEEQYF
>TRBJ1-2|.|.|TRBV5-4
TGTGCCAGCAGCTCAGGAGATAATAACTATGGCTACACCTTC
CASSSGDNNYGYTF
>TRBJ1-2|TRBD1|.|TRBV9
TGTGCCAGCAGCGAGGGACAGGGGTCCTATGGCTACACCTTC
CASSEGQGSYGYTF
>TRBJ1-1|.|.|TRBV11-2
TGTGCCGGCAGCTTTGGCAGCTGGGGGACTGAAGCTTTCTTT
CAGSFGSWGTEAFF
>TRBJ1-2|TRBD1|.|TRBV9
TGTGCCAGCAGCCACAGCCGGGACAGGGTTCGAATTGGCTACACCTTC
CASSHSRDRVRIGYTF
>TRBJ2-1|TRBD2|.|TRBV9
TGTGCCAGCAGCGTCAGACTAGCGGGGGGGCGCAATGAGCAGTTCTTC
CASSVRLAGGRNEQFF
>TRBJ2-3|.|.|TRBV2
TGTGCCAACCCAAAGGGGGGAGGGGGCACAGATACGCAGTATTTT
CANPKGGGGTDTQYF
>TRBJ1-1|.|.|TRBV6-5
TGTGCCAGCAGTTATGGGGGGATGAACACTGAAGCTTTCTTT
CASSYGGMNTEAFF